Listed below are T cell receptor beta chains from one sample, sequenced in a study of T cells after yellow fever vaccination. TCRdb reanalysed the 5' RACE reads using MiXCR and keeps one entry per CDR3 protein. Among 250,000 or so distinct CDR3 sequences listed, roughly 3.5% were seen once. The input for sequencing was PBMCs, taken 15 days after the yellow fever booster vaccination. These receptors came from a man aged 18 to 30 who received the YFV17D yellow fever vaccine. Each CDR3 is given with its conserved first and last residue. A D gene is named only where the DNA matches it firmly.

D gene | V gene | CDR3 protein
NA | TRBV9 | CASSVVPGLSDTGELFF
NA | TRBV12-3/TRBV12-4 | CASSLLGTTEAFF
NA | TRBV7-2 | CASSFYRGPTYEQYF
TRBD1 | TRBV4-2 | CASSQDIRDRVGYTF
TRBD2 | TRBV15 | CATSRDHSSGGSSTDTQYF
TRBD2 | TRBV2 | CASSESTSGGADEQFF
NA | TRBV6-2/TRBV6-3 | CASSYSTSTDTQYF
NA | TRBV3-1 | CASSQALDPGGYTF
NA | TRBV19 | CASSMVGDPNTNEQFF
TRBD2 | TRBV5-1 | CASSLVPAGFTDTQYF
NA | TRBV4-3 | CASSQDLGARGEKLFF
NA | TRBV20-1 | CSASIRYNEQFF
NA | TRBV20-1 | CSARDYERDTQYF
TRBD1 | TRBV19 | CASSITGEIGNQPQHF